This T cell receptor (beta chain) was sequenced during a study of CD8 T cells in ankylosing spondylitis. Study conclusions and caveats: Ankylosing spondylitis blood appeared to carry a characteristic TCR beta motif of several highly homologous variants. Matched ankylosing spondylitis synovial fluid reportedly contained a significantly enriched population of disease-linked clones. With a CD8+ phenotype, disease-linked clones were relatively rare in peripheral blood. Existing reports had already noted some motif variants in reactive arthritis synovial fluid and blood.

Via MiXCR, TCRdb re-called the 5' RACE reads, giving one row per CDR3 protein. This table has about 240,000 distinct CDR3 sequences, around 10% appearing once. Many counts were recorded for this clonotype. Its antigen is not identified. CDR1 SGHRS and CDR2 YFSETQ come from the germline V gene. Germline trimming cut 4 bases from V and 5 bases from J; bases unmatched to any gene: 2. The CDR3 length is 13 residues. The material sequenced was blood, either unsorted or a sorted T cell fraction (not recorded which). The chain uses TRBV5-1 and TRBJ2-5; 10 nucleotides match TRBD2. The source is a male donor with ankylosing spondylitis or in good health (not recorded which). CDR3 sequence (DNA): TGCGCCAGCAGCGGGACTAGCGTCGAGACCCAGTACTTC. Translation gives CASSGTSVETQYF.